The subject of this entry is one T cell receptor beta chain. This record belongs to a study of blood T cell repertoires in COVID-19. The table came from immunoSEQ multiplex PCR; TCRdb's copy has only in-frame clones and leaves some out. The data hold 400,000 to 550,000 clones, with around nine tenths observed a single time. The germline CDR1 and CDR2 sequences are MNHNS and SASEGT. The CDR3 runs 16 residues. Trimming shortened V by 2 bases and J by 5 bases, and 15 bases separated the two germline ends. Sequencing used peripheral blood. The sequence derives from a woman under 40 with acute or convalescent COVID-19. The gene calls are TRBV6-1 and TRBJ1-4; the D gene is possibly TRBD1 (5 bases). The CDR3 sequence: CASSEQPTAPNEKLFF. CDR3 nucleotides: TGTGCCAGCAGTGAACAACCGACAGCACCGAATGAAAAACTGTTTTTT.